This T cell receptor beta chain was sequenced in a study of shared clonotypes between healthy human individuals. For each subset, genomic DNA was distributed in equal portions over several immunoSEQ plates. The data were produced by immunoSEQ multiplex PCR, yet TCRdb's version contains in-frame clones alone and is incomplete. The sample lists fewer than 850,000 clones, approximately 75% occurring once. The donors were all Caucasian adults (living in Nashville, Tennessee). V was pared by 6 bases and J by 8 bases, with 22 bases between. The CDR3 runs 15 residues. Germline CDR1 is MNHEY and CDR2 is SMNVEV (reference sequence).

The V gene is TRBV27, the J gene TRBJ1-2, with TRBD1 as a possible D gene (5 bases). The receptor's source is a woman aged 25 to 39 in good health. Material: memory CD4+ T cells sorted from blood. Subset described: CD45RA-negative fraction. Written as DNA, the CDR3 is TGTGCCAGCAGCACCGCCCCGGGACGTTCGTTAGGCTACACCTTC. Its protein product is CASSTAPGRSLGYTF.